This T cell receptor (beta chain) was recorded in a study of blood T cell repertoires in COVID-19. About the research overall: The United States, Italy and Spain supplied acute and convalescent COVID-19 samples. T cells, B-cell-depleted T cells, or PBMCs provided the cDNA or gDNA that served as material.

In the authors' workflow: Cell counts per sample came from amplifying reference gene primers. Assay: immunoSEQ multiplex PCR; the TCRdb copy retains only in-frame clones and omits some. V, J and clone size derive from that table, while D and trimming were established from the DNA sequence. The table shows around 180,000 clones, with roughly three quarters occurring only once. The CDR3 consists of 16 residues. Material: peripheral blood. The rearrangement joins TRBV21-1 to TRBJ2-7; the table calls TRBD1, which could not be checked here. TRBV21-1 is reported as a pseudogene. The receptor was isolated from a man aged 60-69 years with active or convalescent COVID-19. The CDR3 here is CASSKERQGEAYEQYF. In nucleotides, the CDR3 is TGTGCCAGCAGCAAAGAACGGCAGGGGGAAGCCTACGAGCAGTACTTC.